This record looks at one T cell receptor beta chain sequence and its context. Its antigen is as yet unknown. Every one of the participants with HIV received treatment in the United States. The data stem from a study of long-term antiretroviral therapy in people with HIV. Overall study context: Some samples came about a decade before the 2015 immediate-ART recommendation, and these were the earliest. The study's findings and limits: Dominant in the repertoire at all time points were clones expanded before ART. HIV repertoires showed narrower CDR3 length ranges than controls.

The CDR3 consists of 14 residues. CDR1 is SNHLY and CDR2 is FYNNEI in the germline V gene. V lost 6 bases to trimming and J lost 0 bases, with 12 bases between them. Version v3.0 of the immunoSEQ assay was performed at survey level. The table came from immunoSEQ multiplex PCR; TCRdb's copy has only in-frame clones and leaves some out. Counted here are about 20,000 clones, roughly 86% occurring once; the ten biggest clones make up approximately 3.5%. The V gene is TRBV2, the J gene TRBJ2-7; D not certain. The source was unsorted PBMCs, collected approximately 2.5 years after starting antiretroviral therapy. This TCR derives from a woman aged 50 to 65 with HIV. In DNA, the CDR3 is TGTGCCAGCAGGACTCGGGCCACCTCCTACGAGCAGTACTTC. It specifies CASRTRATSYEQYF.